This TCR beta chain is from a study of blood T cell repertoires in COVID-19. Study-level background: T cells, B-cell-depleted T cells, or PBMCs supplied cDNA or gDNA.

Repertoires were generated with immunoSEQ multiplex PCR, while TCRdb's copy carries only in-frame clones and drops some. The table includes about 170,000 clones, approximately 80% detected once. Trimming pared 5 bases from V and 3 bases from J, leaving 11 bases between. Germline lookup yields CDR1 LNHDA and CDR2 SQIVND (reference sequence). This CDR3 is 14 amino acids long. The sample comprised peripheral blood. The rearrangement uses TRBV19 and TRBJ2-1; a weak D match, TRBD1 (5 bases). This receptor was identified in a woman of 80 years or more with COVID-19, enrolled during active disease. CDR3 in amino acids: CASSVDTDYNEQFF. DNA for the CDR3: TGTGCCAGTAGTGTGGACACGGACTACAATGAGCAGTTCTTC.